These 16 T cell receptor beta chains came from one sample sequenced in a study of graft-versus-host responses after intestinal transplantation. The repertoire was sequenced with immunoSEQ multiplex PCR; TCRdb's copy has only in-frame clones and lacks some. The table lists under 100,000 clones, around 93% of them singletons. What these receptors recognize is not known. The sample consisted of unstimulated CD8+ T cells sorted from spleen or lymph node cells, taken before transplant. These receptors originate from a human donor who was the organ donor for an intestinal transplant.

The chain uses TRBV10-3 and TRBJ2-7, with TRBD1 as a possible D gene (5 bases). Germline V gene sequence: CDR1 ENHRY, CDR2 SYGVKD. The V gene lost 2 bases and the J gene lost 8 bases, with 16 bases spanning the gap. The CDR3 has 14 amino acids. CDR3 sequence: CAISERGREGKQYF. CDR3 DNA sequence: TGTGCCATCAGTGAGCGCGGCAGGGAAGGGAAGCAGTACTTC.

V usage is TRBV28 and J usage is TRBJ2-3; TRBD2 aligns across 7 bases. The CDR3 consists of 15 residues. Germline V gene lookup returns CDR1 MDHEN and CDR2 SYDVKM. V trimming: 8 bases; J trimming: 0 bases; junction bases outside the gene matches: 8. CDR3 residues: CASGVREASTDTQYF. In DNA form, the CDR3 reads TGTGCCAGCGGAGTACGGGAGGCAAGCACAGATACGCAGTATTTT.

The chain carries TRBV4-3 and TRBJ2-3, with a tentative D call TRBD1 (6 bases). The V gene's germline CDR1 is LGHNA and CDR2 YSLEER. V lost 3 bases, J lost 1 base, and 11 bases lay in between. The CDR3 covers 15 residues. CDR3 sequence: CASSQAWGRTDTQYF. As DNA, the CDR3 is TGCGCCAGCAGCCAGGCCTGGGGGCGCACAGATACGCAGTATTTT.

This chain joins TRBV6-1 and TRBJ2-1; D perhaps matches TRBD1 (6 bases). CDR3 length equals 17 residues. Germline values: CDR1 MNHNS, CDR2 SASEGT. Trimming removed 1 base from V and 2 bases from J, with 15 bases in between. CDR3 nucleotides: TGTGCCAGCAGTGAAGGATGGGGGCTAAACCCCTACAATGAGCAGTTCTTC. This codes for CASSEGWGLNPYNEQFF.

In DNA form, the CDR3 reads TGTGCCAGCAGTTTCGAGGGGTGGCGGGAGGGGGAGGGCTTCGATGAGCAGTTCTTC. Encoded protein: CASSFEGWREGEGFDEQFF. V usage is TRBV28 and J usage is TRBJ2-1, with 9 nucleotides matching TRBD2. CDR3 length: 19 amino acids. Germline V gene sequence: CDR1 MDHEN, CDR2 SYDVKM. V dropped 3 bases and J dropped 8; count of bases not matched to a gene: 20.

CDR3 amino acids: CASSLTGLSYEQYF. As DNA, the CDR3 is TGTGCCAGCAGCTTGACAGGGCTCTCCTACGAGCAGTACTTC. V is TRBV13 and J is TRBJ2-7; 7 nucleotides agree with TRBD1. The junction had 2 bases not matched to a gene; V was cut back by 3 bases and J by 0 bases. CDR1 is PRHDT, CDR2 FYEKMQ, per germline (reference sequence). The CDR3 loop spans 14 amino acids.

This chain connects TRBV15 to TRBJ2-1, with 7 positions matching TRBD2. This CDR3 is 13 amino acids long. Germline loops: CDR1 LNHNV, CDR2 YYDKDF (reference sequence). V gave up 5 bases and J gave up 10 bases; unmatched junction bases: 8. The CDR3 reads CATSGGVGIEQFF. DNA for the CDR3: TGTGCCACCAGCGGGGGGGTGGGGATCGAGCAGTTCTTC.

V usage is TRBV10-3 and J usage is TRBJ1-3, with D unresolved. Germline values: CDR1 ENHRY, CDR2 SYGVKD. V shed 9 bases and J shed 4 bases, with 28 bases lying between them. CDR3 size: 18 residues. The CDR3 DNA follows: TGTGCCATAGGTGGGCCTGCGGAGGGTTGGATTACGGGAAACACCATATATTTT. Translation: CAIGGPAEGWITGNTIYF.

The chain combines TRBV7-6 with TRBJ1-1, with D perhaps matching TRBD1 (5 bases). Germline V lookup: CDR1 SGHVS, CDR2 FNYEAQ. The CDR3 runs to 14 residues. V lost 6 bases to trimming and J lost 0 bases, with 11 bases between them. In nucleotides, the CDR3 is TGTGCCAGCAGACACAGGCCCATGAACACTGAAGCTTTCTTT. Amino acids: CASRHRPMNTEAFF.

This clone was counted a few times. This chain joins TRBV6-1 and TRBJ1-2; TRBD1 aligns across 11 bases. Per germline, CDR1 MNHNS and CDR2 SASEGT. The V segment lost 3 bases and the J segment 4 bases; nucleotides outside the gene matches: 4. The CDR3 length is 15 residues. The CDR3 is CASSEGQGGVYGYTF. The CDR3 bases are TGTGCCAGCAGTGAGGGACAGGGGGGAGTCTATGGCTACACCTTC.

The rearrangement links TRBV5-4 to TRBJ2-7, with D perhaps TRBD2 (5 bases). CDR1 and CDR2 from the germline V gene are SGHNT and YYREEE (reference sequence). CDR3 size: 13 residues. Trimming left V 3 bases short and J 5 bases short, with 12 bases between. The CDR3 bases are TGTGCCAGCAGCTACGGACTTCTGGACGAGCAGTACTTC. It translates to CASSYGLLDEQYF.

The chain couples TRBV29-1 to TRBJ1-1; tentatively, D is TRBD1 (6 bases). Germline CDR1 is SQVTM and CDR2 is ANQGSEA. The germline V and J ends were trimmed by 4 bases and 3 bases, with 18 bases remaining between them. This CDR3 has 15 residues. DNA for the CDR3: TGCAGCGTTGTGGGGACACTGGCGTTGGACACTGAAGCTTTCTTT. This translates into CSVVGTLALDTEAFF.

This chain uses TRBV19 with TRBJ1-2, with D possibly TRBD1 on 5 matching bases. CDR1 is LNHDA, CDR2 SQIVND, per germline (reference sequence). The CDR3 loop spans 13 amino acids. The V and J ends lost 8 bases and 0 bases respectively, with 10 bases between them. The CDR3 sequence: CASSVGANYGYTF. CDR3 nucleotide sequence: TGTGCCAGTTCCGTAGGGGCTAACTATGGCTACACCTTC. The full variable domain, in which reference TRBV19 and TRBJ1-2 provide the parts outside the CDR3, is DGGITQSPKYLFRKEGQNVTLSCEQNLNHDAMYWYRQDPGQGLRLIYYSQIVNDFQKGDIAEGYSVSREKKESFPLTVTSAQKNPTAFYLCASSVGANYGYTFGSGTRLTVV.

The chain combines TRBV5-4 with TRBJ1-2; tentative D call: TRBD1 (6 bases). Germline V CDR1 and CDR2: SGHNT, YYREEE (reference sequence). The CDR3 consists of 14 residues. With 4 bases removed from V and 3 bases from J, the gap between germline ends came to 13 bases. The CDR3: CASSRDTGDYGYTF. The CDR3 DNA reads as TGTGCCAGCAGCCGGGACACCGGGGACTATGGCTACACCTTC. Using reference TRBV5-4 and TRBJ1-2 for the parts outside the CDR3, the full variable domain is ETGVTQSPTHLIKTRGQQVTLRCSSQSGHNTVSWYQQALGQGPQFIFQYYREEENGRGNFPPRFSGLQFPNYSSELNVNALELDDSALYLCASSRDTGDYGYTFGSGTRLTVV.

The chain links TRBV5-1 to TRBJ2-3; TRBD2 matches at 7 bases. Germline V CDR1 and CDR2: SGHRS, YFSETQ. The CDR3 has 17 residues. The junction had 11 bases not matched to a gene; V was cut back by 0 bases and J by 4 bases. DNA for the CDR3: TGCGCCAGCAGCTTGGGGGGCCCTAGCGGACGGTCAGATACGCAGTATTTT. Translation: CASSLGGPSGRSDTQYF.

The CDR3: CASRPAGGYEQYF. The CDR3 DNA follows: TGTGCCAGTAGGCCCGCAGGGGGGTACGAGCAGTACTTC. The genes are TRBV19 and TRBJ2-7, with D perhaps matching TRBD1 (7 bases). Germline V gene lookup returns CDR1 LNHDA and CDR2 SQIVND (reference sequence). This CDR3 has 13 amino acids. V lost 6 bases and J 4 bases, leaving 13 bases between the germline ends.